The clone carrying this TCR beta chain was observed many times. Sequencing used immunoSEQ multiplex PCR; TCRdb keeps in-frame clones, though not all of them. The repertoire includes about a million clones, more than 65% of them detected once, and roughly 1.5% sits in the top ten. This CDR3 region has 15 residues. The junction had 8 bases not matched to a gene; V was cut back by 5 bases and J by 6 bases. Looked up from germline, CDR1 is SEHNR and CDR2 is FQNEAQ (reference sequence). Donors, without exception, were Caucasian adults residing in Nashville, Tennessee. The sample is drawn from a study of shared clonotypes between healthy human individuals. At the level of the study: Researchers assigned three CD4 naive, three CD4 memory, two CD8 naive and one CD8 memory plate to each donor.

The sample was memory CD4+ T cells sorted from blood. Subset reported: CD45RA-negative fraction. The chain joins TRBV7-9 to TRBJ2-2, with 8 nucleotides matching TRBD1. This clonotype was sampled from a man aged 18 to 29 in good health. The CDR3 is CASSPWTGRAGELFF. The CDR3 region has the DNA TGTGCCAGCAGCCCATGGACAGGGCGGGCCGGGGAGCTGTTTTTT.